This T cell receptor (beta chain) came from a study of T cell responses to AZD1222 COVID-19 vaccine. For the study at large: Both about-4-week and about-12-week second-dose recipients were combined.

Assay: immunoSEQ multiplex PCR; the TCRdb copy retains only in-frame clones and omits some. Seen here are over 75,000 clones, around 91% observed once, and the top ten hold about 31%. About this clone itself: Antigen specificity is unknown.

Study-wide findings and caveats: Baseline serology detected seropositivity in only a handful of AZD1222 recipients. Without day 14 samples, only post-peak T cell repertoires were studied.

Germline V lookup: CDR1 MDHEN, CDR2 SYDVKM. CDR3 length: 12 amino acids. The V gene lost 1 base and the J gene lost 5 bases, with 5 bases spanning the gap. This rearrangement joins TRBV28 to TRBJ1-1; D gene ambiguous. This material consisted of peripheral blood, taken on day 0 of AZD1222 vaccination. This receptor was taken from an adult in good health. Here the CDR3 DNA reads TGTGCCAGCAGTTTATTACAAACTGAAGCTTTCTTT. Protein product: CASSLLQTEAFF.